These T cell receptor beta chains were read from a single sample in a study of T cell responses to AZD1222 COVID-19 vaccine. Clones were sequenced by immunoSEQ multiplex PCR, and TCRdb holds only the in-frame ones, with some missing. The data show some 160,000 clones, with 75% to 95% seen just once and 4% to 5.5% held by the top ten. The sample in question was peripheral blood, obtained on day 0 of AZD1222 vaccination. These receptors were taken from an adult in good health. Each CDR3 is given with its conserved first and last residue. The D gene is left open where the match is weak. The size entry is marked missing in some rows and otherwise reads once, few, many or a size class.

CDR3aa: CASSLGRGRQGVHEQFF; CDR3nt: TGTGCCAGCAGTTTAGGGAGAGGGCGGCAGGGGGTCCATGAGCAGTTCTTC; abundance: -; v_gene: TRBV27; j_gene: TRBJ2-1; d_gene: TRBD1
CDR3aa: CASSACPGLAGGRDEQYF; CDR3nt: TGTGCCAGCAGCGCCTGTCCGGGACTAGCGGGAGGGCGCGACGAGCAGTACTTC; abundance: -; v_gene: TRBV12-1; j_gene: TRBJ2-7; d_gene: -
CDR3aa: CASSITRTETQYF; CDR3nt: TGTGCCAGCAGCATTACTAGAACAGAGACCCAGTACTTC; abundance: -; v_gene: TRBV11-3; j_gene: TRBJ2-5; d_gene: -
CDR3aa: CASSLGAASGYTF; CDR3nt: TGTGCCAGCAGTTTAGGGGCTGCTTCAGGCTACACCTTC; abundance: -; v_gene: TRBV27; j_gene: TRBJ1-2; d_gene: -
CDR3aa: CSAKGEETQYF; CDR3nt: TGCAGTGCCAAAGGGGAAGAGACCCAGTACTTC; abundance: once; v_gene: TRBV20-1; j_gene: TRBJ2-5; d_gene: -
CDR3aa: CASSYNPLAEYYEQYF; CDR3nt: TGCGCCAGCAGCTACAATCCCCTGGCGGAATACTACGAGCAGTACTTC; abundance: -; v_gene: TRBV5-1; j_gene: TRBJ2-7; d_gene: -
CDR3aa: CASSPYGPYEQYF; CDR3nt: TGTGCCAGCAGCCCCTACGGACCTTACGAGCAGTACTTC; abundance: -; v_gene: TRBV14; j_gene: TRBJ2-7; d_gene: -
CDR3aa: CASSLRETQYF; CDR3nt: TGTGCCAGCAGTTTAAGAGAGACCCAGTACTTC; abundance: -; v_gene: TRBV12-3/TRBV12-4; j_gene: TRBJ2-5; d_gene: -
CDR3aa: CASSPGTDSPLHF; CDR3nt: TGTGCCAGCAGCCCTGGGACAGATTCACCCCTCCACTTT; abundance: -; v_gene: TRBV3-1/TRBV3-2; j_gene: TRBJ1-6; d_gene: TRBD1
CDR3aa: CASSLDGIGVVNTEAFF; CDR3nt: TGTGCCAGCAGCTTGGATGGGATCGGGGTGGTGAACACTGAAGCTTTCTTT; abundance: -; v_gene: TRBV5-8; j_gene: TRBJ1-1; d_gene: -
CDR3aa: CAAGQGATYEQYF; CDR3nt: TGTGCCGCTGGACAGGGGGCCACCTACGAGCAGTACTTC; abundance: -; v_gene: TRBV24-1; j_gene: TRBJ2-7; d_gene: TRBD1
CDR3aa: CASSPRLALAKNIQYF; CDR3nt: TGTGCCAGCAGCCCCCGTCTAGCATTAGCCAAAAACATTCAGTACTTC; abundance: -; v_gene: TRBV3-1/TRBV3-2; j_gene: TRBJ2-4; d_gene: -
CDR3aa: CASGTGPSTEAFF; CDR3nt: TGTGCCAGTGGGACAGGGCCGAGCACTGAAGCTTTCTTT; abundance: -; v_gene: TRBV12-3/TRBV12-4; j_gene: TRBJ1-1; d_gene: TRBD1
CDR3aa: CASSLGGADQPQHF; CDR3nt: TGCGCCAGCAGCTTGGGGGGTGCGGATCAGCCCCAGCATTTT; abundance: -; v_gene: TRBV5-1; j_gene: TRBJ1-5; d_gene: -
CDR3aa: CASSQTKVRGVSGNTIYF; CDR3nt: TGTGCCAGCAGCCAAACCAAAGTCCGCGGAGTCTCTGGAAACACCATATATTTT; abundance: -; v_gene: TRBV3-1/TRBV3-2; j_gene: TRBJ1-3; d_gene: -
CDR3aa: CAISGSRWDEQFF; CDR3nt: TGTGCCATTTCTGGGAGCCGCTGGGATGAGCAGTTCTTC; abundance: -; v_gene: TRBV30; j_gene: TRBJ2-1; d_gene: -
CDR3aa: CASSRQVTREQYF; CDR3nt: TGTGCCAGCAGTCGACAGGTGACAAGGGAGCAGTACTTC; abundance: -; v_gene: TRBV28; j_gene: TRBJ2-7; d_gene: -
CDR3aa: CASSVGLLRGEQYF; CDR3nt: TGTGCCAGCAGCGTAGGCCTCCTACGGGGCGAGCAGTACTTC; abundance: -; v_gene: TRBV9; j_gene: TRBJ2-7; d_gene: -
CDR3aa: CASSQAGSMAGEQFF; CDR3nt: TGTGCCAGCAGCCAAGCCGGGAGCATGGCTGGCGAGCAGTTCTTC; abundance: -; v_gene: TRBV3-1/TRBV3-2; j_gene: TRBJ2-1; d_gene: -
CDR3aa: CAWSFPGRKGELFF; CDR3nt: TGTGCCTGGAGTTTCCCCGGCCGGAAAGGGGAGCTGTTTTTT; abundance: -; v_gene: TRBV30; j_gene: TRBJ2-2; d_gene: -
CDR3aa: CASSLVAGTSGRRYEQYF; CDR3nt: TGTGCCAGCAGCTTGGTCGCGGGGACTAGCGGGAGGAGATACGAGCAGTACTTC; abundance: -; v_gene: TRBV5-5; j_gene: TRBJ2-7; d_gene: TRBD2
CDR3aa: CASSPAGQGGEKLFF; CDR3nt: TGTGCCAGCAGTCCAGCAGGGCAGGGCGGGGAAAAACTGTTTTTT; abundance: -; v_gene: TRBV28; j_gene: TRBJ1-4; d_gene: -
CDR3aa: CASSQGTISYEQYF; CDR3nt: TGCGCCAGCAGCCAGGGGACTATATCCTACGAGCAGTACTTC; abundance: -; v_gene: TRBV5-1; j_gene: TRBJ2-7; d_gene: -
CDR3aa: CASSQDIWPNYGYTF; CDR3nt: TGTGCCAGCAGCCAAGATATCTGGCCCAACTATGGCTACACCTTC; abundance: -; v_gene: TRBV3-1/TRBV3-2; j_gene: TRBJ1-2; d_gene: -
CDR3aa: CATSDGGLAGLNTGELFF; CDR3nt: TGTGCCACCAGTGATGGGGGACTAGCGGGATTAAACACCGGGGAGCTGTTTTTT; abundance: -; v_gene: TRBV24-1; j_gene: TRBJ2-2; d_gene: TRBD2
CDR3aa: CASSYSGTTGELFF; CDR3nt: TGTGCCAGCAGTTATTCCGGGACCACCGGGGAGCTGTTTTTT; abundance: -; v_gene: TRBV27; j_gene: TRBJ2-2; d_gene: -
CDR3aa: CASSFRSDTQYF; CDR3nt: TGTGCCAGCAGTTTTCGCTCAGATACGCAGTATTTT; abundance: -; v_gene: TRBV28; j_gene: TRBJ2-3; d_gene: -
CDR3aa: CASSLGSYFVRNSPLHF; CDR3nt: TGTGCCAGCAGCTTGGGGTCGTATTTCGTGCGGAATTCACCCCTCCACTTT; abundance: once; v_gene: TRBV5-4; j_gene: TRBJ1-6; d_gene: -
CDR3aa: CASSPASWGNTGELFF; CDR3nt: TGTGCCAGCAGCCCCGCCTCCTGGGGGAACACCGGGGAGCTGTTTTTT; abundance: -; v_gene: TRBV11-3; j_gene: TRBJ2-2; d_gene: -
CDR3aa: CASSYLDWYQETQYF; CDR3nt: TGTGCCAGCAGCTACCTAGACTGGTACCAAGAGACCCAGTACTTC; abundance: -; v_gene: TRBV11-3; j_gene: TRBJ2-5; d_gene: -
CDR3aa: CAINGQGNYEQYF; CDR3nt: TGTGCCATCAACGGACAGGGTAACTACGAGCAGTACTTC; abundance: -; v_gene: TRBV10-3; j_gene: TRBJ2-7; d_gene: TRBD1
CDR3aa: CASSRTRSSGQETQYF; CDR3nt: TGTGCCAGCAGCCGGACGAGGTCTAGCGGGCAAGAGACCCAGTACTTC; abundance: -; v_gene: TRBV14; j_gene: TRBJ2-5; d_gene: TRBD2
CDR3aa: CASYSGARGTEAFF; CDR3nt: TGTGCCAGTTACTCGGGGGCGCGGGGCACTGAAGCTTTCTTT; abundance: -; v_gene: TRBV28; j_gene: TRBJ1-1; d_gene: -
CDR3aa: CASSLGPDLTNYGYTF; CDR3nt: TGTGCCAGCAGCTTGGGGCCGGACTTGACTAACTATGGCTACACCTTC; abundance: once; v_gene: TRBV5-6; j_gene: TRBJ1-2; d_gene: -
CDR3aa: CASSESKQGNTGELFF; CDR3nt: TGCGCCAGCAGTGAGTCGAAACAGGGCAACACCGGGGAGCTGTTTTTT; abundance: -; v_gene: TRBV10-1; j_gene: TRBJ2-2; d_gene: -
CDR3aa: CASTLLGRSSGNTIYF; CDR3nt: TGTGCCAGTACCCTCCTCGGTAGGAGCTCTGGAAACACCATATATTTT; abundance: -; v_gene: TRBV19; j_gene: TRBJ1-3; d_gene: -
CDR3aa: CASSVGPPTNTGELFF; CDR3nt: TGTGCCAGCAGCGTAGGGCCCCCGACGAACACCGGGGAGCTGTTTTTT; abundance: -; v_gene: TRBV9; j_gene: TRBJ2-2; d_gene: -
CDR3aa: CASSLGLADNTGELFF; CDR3nt: TGTGCCAGCAGCTTAGGCCTAGCGGATAACACCGGGGAGCTGTTTTTT; abundance: -; v_gene: TRBV7-9; j_gene: TRBJ2-2; d_gene: TRBD2
CDR3aa: CASSYWNEQYF; CDR3nt: TGTGCCAGCAGTTACTGGAACGAGCAGTACTTC; abundance: -; v_gene: TRBV6-5; j_gene: TRBJ2-7; d_gene: -
CDR3aa: CASSLAASGPSYNEQFF; CDR3nt: TGTGCCAGCAGCTTAGCGGCTAGCGGACCCTCCTACAATGAGCAGTTCTTC; abundance: once; v_gene: TRBV7-2; j_gene: TRBJ2-1; d_gene: TRBD2
CDR3aa: CASSPGTANYGYTF; CDR3nt: TGTGCCAGCAGTCCCGGGACGGCCAACTATGGCTACACCTTC; abundance: -; v_gene: TRBV2; j_gene: TRBJ1-2; d_gene: -
CDR3aa: CATSRGLAASYNEQFF; CDR3nt: TGTGCCACCAGCAGGGGACTAGCGGCCTCCTACAATGAGCAGTTCTTC; abundance: -; v_gene: TRBV15; j_gene: TRBJ2-1; d_gene: TRBD2
CDR3aa: CASSLQAQVEQFF; CDR3nt: TGCGCCAGCAGCCTTCAGGCCCAGGTGGAGCAGTTCTTC; abundance: -; v_gene: TRBV5-1; j_gene: TRBJ2-1; d_gene: -
CDR3aa: CASSQDSQGLGNTIYF; CDR3nt: TGCGCCAGCAGCCAAGATTCGCAGGGGTTAGGAAACACCATATATTTT; abundance: -; v_gene: TRBV4-1; j_gene: TRBJ1-3; d_gene: -
CDR3aa: CASSYPLAGARNEQFF; CDR3nt: TGTGCCAGCAGTTACCCCCTAGCGGGGGCCCGAAATGAGCAGTTCTTC; abundance: -; v_gene: TRBV6-5; j_gene: TRBJ2-1; d_gene: TRBD2
CDR3aa: CASSSFDTQYF; CDR3nt: TGTGCCAGCAGTTCCTTCGATACGCAGTATTTT; abundance: -; v_gene: TRBV6-5; j_gene: TRBJ2-3; d_gene: -
CDR3aa: CASSQPLLTEQFF; CDR3nt: TGCGCCAGCAGCCAACCCCTTTTGACCGAGCAGTTCTTC; abundance: -; v_gene: TRBV4-1; j_gene: TRBJ2-1; d_gene: -
CDR3aa: CASSARGGGELFF; CDR3nt: TGTGCCAGCAGCGCGAGAGGCGGCGGGGAGCTGTTTTTT; abundance: -; v_gene: TRBV9; j_gene: TRBJ2-2; d_gene: -
CDR3aa: CASSIRTALNEKLFF; CDR3nt: TGTGCCAGTAGTATAAGGACGGCCCTAAATGAAAAACTGTTTTTT; abundance: -; v_gene: TRBV19; j_gene: TRBJ1-4; d_gene: -
CDR3aa: CASSRGLAGYNEQFF; CDR3nt: TGTGCCAGCAGCCGAGGACTAGCGGGATACAATGAGCAGTTCTTC; abundance: -; v_gene: TRBV3-1/TRBV3-2; j_gene: TRBJ2-1; d_gene: TRBD2
CDR3aa: CASRHQTSGGDTQYF; CDR3nt: TGCGCCAGCAGGCACCAAACTAGCGGTGGGGATACGCAGTATTTT; abundance: once; v_gene: TRBV5-1; j_gene: TRBJ2-3; d_gene: TRBD2
CDR3aa: CASSADLLLWGYTF; CDR3nt: TGTGCCAGCAGCGCCGACTTATTGCTCTGGGGCTACACCTTC; abundance: -; v_gene: TRBV9; j_gene: TRBJ1-2; d_gene: -
CDR3aa: CASSPDRAGQPQHF; CDR3nt: TGTGCCAGTAGCCCAGACAGGGCGGGACAGCCCCAGCATTTT; abundance: -; v_gene: TRBV19; j_gene: TRBJ1-5; d_gene: TRBD1
CDR3aa: CASSQASWEDNQPQHF; CDR3nt: TGTGCCAGCAGCCAAGCTTCCTGGGAGGACAATCAGCCCCAGCATTTT; abundance: -; v_gene: TRBV4-2; j_gene: TRBJ1-5; d_gene: -
CDR3aa: CASNPLGNTEAFF; CDR3nt: TGTGCCAGTAACCCCCTGGGGAACACTGAAGCTTTCTTT; abundance: -; v_gene: TRBV19; j_gene: TRBJ1-1; d_gene: -